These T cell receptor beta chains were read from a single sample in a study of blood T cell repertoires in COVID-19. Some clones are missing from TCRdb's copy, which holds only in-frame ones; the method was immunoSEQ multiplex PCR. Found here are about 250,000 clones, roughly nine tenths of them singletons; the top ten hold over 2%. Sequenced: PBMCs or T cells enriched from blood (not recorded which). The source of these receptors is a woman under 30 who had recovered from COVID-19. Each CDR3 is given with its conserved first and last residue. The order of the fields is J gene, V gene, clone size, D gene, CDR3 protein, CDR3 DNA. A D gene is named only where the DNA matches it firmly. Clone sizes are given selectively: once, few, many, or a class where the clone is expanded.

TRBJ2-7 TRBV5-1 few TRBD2 CASSLTSAYEQYF TGCGCCAGCAGCTTAACTAGCGCCTACGAGCAGTACTTC
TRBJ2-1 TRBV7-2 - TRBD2 CASSTIAGGLYNEQFF TGTGCCAGCAGCACCATAGCGGGGGGACTCTACAATGAGCAGTTCTTC
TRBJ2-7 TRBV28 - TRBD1 CASTPPGTGGNEQYF TGTGCCAGCACCCCCCCCGGGACAGGGGGAAACGAGCAGTACTTC
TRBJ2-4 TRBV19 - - CASSIRGGGRGFGIQYF TGTGCCAGTAGTATAAGAGGTGGCGGCAGGGGATTCGGCATTCAGTACTTC
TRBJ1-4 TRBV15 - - CATGGLREKLFF TGTGCCACCGGCGGCCTGAGGGAAAAACTGTTTTTT
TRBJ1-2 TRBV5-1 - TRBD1 CASSHGLLGTGAYGYTF TGCGCCAGCAGTCACGGATTACTCGGGACAGGGGCCTATGGCTACACCTTC
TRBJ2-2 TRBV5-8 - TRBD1 CASSPGTVPGELFF TGTGCCAGCAGCCCCGGGACAGTCCCCGGGGAGCTGTTTTTT
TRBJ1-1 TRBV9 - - CASSVGAQMNTEAFF TGTGCCAGCAGCGTAGGGGCACAGATGAACACTGAAGCTTTCTTT
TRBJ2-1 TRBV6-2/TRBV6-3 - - CASSYDNRVYNEQFF TGTGCCAGCAGTTACGATAATCGGGTTTACAATGAGCAGTTCTTC
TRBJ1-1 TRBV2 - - CASRDLQGGNTEAFF TGTGCCAGCAGGGACCTACAGGGCGGGAACACTGAAGCTTTCTTT
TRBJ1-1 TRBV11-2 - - CASSLSPGSNTEAFF TGTGCCAGCAGCTTAAGTCCAGGGTCGAACACTGAAGCTTTCTTT
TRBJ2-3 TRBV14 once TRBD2 CASSQGTLAGAKYF TGTGCCAGCAGCCAGGGGACCTTAGCGGGGGCGAAGTATTTT
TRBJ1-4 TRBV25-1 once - CASSAFGGREKLFF TGTGCCAGCAGCGCTTTCGGGGGTAGAGAAAAACTGTTTTTT
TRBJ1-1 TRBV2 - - CASSEVRSHTEAFF TGTGCCAGCAGTGAGGTGAGATCTCACACTGAAGCTTTCTTT
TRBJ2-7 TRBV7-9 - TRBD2 CASSLVGSGGLGYEQYF TGTGCCAGCAGCTTAGTCGGTAGCGGGGGGTTGGGCTACGAGCAGTACTTC